Reported below is one T cell receptor beta chain. The antigen remains undetermined. This CDR3 is 13 amino acids long. The germline V gene has CDR1 MGHRA and CDR2 YSYEKL. V dropped 4 bases and J dropped 5; count of bases not matched to a gene: 5. This sample is part of a study of cytomegalovirus exposure and HLA in healthy donors. Across the study: Prior work identified roughly 120 million unique TCR beta sequences in roughly 190 million T cells.

PCR primers comprised 60 Vbeta and 13 Jbeta primers. This table comes from immunoSEQ multiplex PCR, and its TCRdb copy is limited to in-frame clones, with some not included. Altogether 90,000 or so clones are present, roughly 75% being singletons, with the ten largest covering around 3.9%. Overall study results and limits: For most TCR beta V segments, an earlier analysis put the productive rate at about 90% or about 30% of the time. Some V segments, TRBV6-2 and TRBV6-3 among them, were indistinguishable and were therefore excluded.

This TCR was recovered from a man aged 55 to 70 in good health and CMV-seronegative. This chain links TRBV4-1 with TRBJ2-7, with TRBD2 identical over 7 bases. The material sequenced was PBMCs. CDR3: CASSPVGGDEQYF. CDR3 nucleotides: TGCGCCAGCAGCCCTGTGGGGGGGGACGAGCAGTACTTC.